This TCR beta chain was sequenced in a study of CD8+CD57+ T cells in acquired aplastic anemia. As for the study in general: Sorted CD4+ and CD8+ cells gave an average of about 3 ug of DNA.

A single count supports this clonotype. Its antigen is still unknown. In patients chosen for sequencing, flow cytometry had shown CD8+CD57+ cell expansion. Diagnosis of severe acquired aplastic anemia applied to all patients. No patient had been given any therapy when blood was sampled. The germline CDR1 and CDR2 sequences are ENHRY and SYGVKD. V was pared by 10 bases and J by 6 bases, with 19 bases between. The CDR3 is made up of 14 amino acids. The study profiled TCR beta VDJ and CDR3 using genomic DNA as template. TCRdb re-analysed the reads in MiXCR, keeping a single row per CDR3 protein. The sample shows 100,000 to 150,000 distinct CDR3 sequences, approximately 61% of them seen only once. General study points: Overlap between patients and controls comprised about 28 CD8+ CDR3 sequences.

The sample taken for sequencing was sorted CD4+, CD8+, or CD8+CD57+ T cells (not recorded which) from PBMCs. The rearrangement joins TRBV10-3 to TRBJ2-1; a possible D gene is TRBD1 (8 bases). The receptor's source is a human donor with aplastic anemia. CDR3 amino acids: CATTGGGWVNEQFF. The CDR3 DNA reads TGTGCCACCACAGGGGGGGGGTGGGTCAATGAGCAGTTCTTC.